This record looks at one TCR beta chain sequence and its context. This clone was seen only once. There is no known antigen for this receptor. Base-call qualities are not available, and no considerably larger clone is one nucleotide away. The record originates from a study of OX40 agonist ivuxolimab in advanced cancers. For the study in its entirety: Ivuxolimab was a fully human IgG2 agonistic monoclonal antibody targeting the costimulatory receptor OX40 (CD134). Intravenous ivuxolimab was administered to patients every 2 weeks at six dose levels: 0.01, 0.1, 0.3, 1.5, 3 and 10 mg/kg. Among the roughly 52 dose-escalation patients, approximately 20 had hepatocellular carcinoma, about 15 melanoma, 9 renal cell carcinoma and 9 head and neck cancer. In the dose-escalation cohort, roughly 80% of patients were male, and the mean age was approximately 60 years, with a range of about 20 to 90. Prior anti-PD-1, anti-PD-L1 or anti-CTLA-4 therapy was permitted, and approximately 40% of dose-escalation patients had received checkpoint inhibitors. Partial responses were achieved by three dose-escalation patients, of whom one had hepatocellular carcinoma and two had cutaneous melanoma. The point of sequencing TCRbeta in the periphery was to test whether ivuxolimab changed TCR sequence diversity and drove clonal T-cell expansion. The paper reports the monotherapy dose-escalation portion (N = 52 patients) of the phase I ivuxolimab trial. Broader findings and caveats from the paper: After ivuxolimab, more expanded clones were found on average in CD8+ T cells than in CD4+ T cells. In the 0.1-3.0 mg/kg groups, partial responders had among the lowest normalized peripheral clonal expansion, particularly in CD8+ T cells. The antigen specificity of the clonally expanded peripheral T cells was not determined. Low levels of normalized T-cell clonal expansion were also shown by some nonresponding patients. At doses from 0.1 to 3.0 mg/kg, clonal expansion was seen in both CD4+ and CD8+ blood T cells between baseline and week 6.

The germline V gene encodes CDR1 SGHAT and CDR2 FQNNGV. Inclusive of the bounding cysteine and phenylalanine, the CDR3 is 18 residues long. The entry retains the CDR3 DNA only, 54 bases that are in frame from base 1. Germline trimming: 1 base from V, 4 bases from J; junction bases outside gene matches: 13. The trial excluded patients who had a history of autoimmune disease or who were on systemic immunosuppression. In every dose cohort, peripheral blood was drawn for TCR sequencing at baseline, cycle 4 day 1, and cycle 7 day 1. Samples came from an open-label, multicenter, first-in-human phase I dose-escalation trial of ivuxolimab. Adults with locally advanced or metastatic melanoma, renal cell, hepatocellular, or head and neck squamous cell carcinoma were enrolled in the trial. Before TCR sequencing, CD4+ T cells and CD8+ T cells were sorted from peripheral blood as separate populations. Genomic DNA was extracted from sorted cells for sequencing of the TCRbeta CDR3 region. TCRbeta CDR3 regions were sequenced using the immunoSEQ Assay. TCRdb took this table from immuneACCESS and kept in-frame rearrangements with V and J called. Such tables lack part of the clones; where checked against another copy, unresolved V genes explain under half of the gap, and the rest is unexplained. The sample contains 39,000 or so clones, 85% to 90% of them found a single time. The leading ten clones occupy around 40% of the sample.

The V gene is TRBV11-2 and the J gene is TRBJ2-1; TRBD2 matches 7 bases in the middle. Specimen: CD4+ or CD8+ T cells sorted from blood, collected in a trial of the OX40 agonist ivuxolimab. This receptor was identified in an adult with an advanced solid tumor such as melanoma, head and neck, liver or kidney cancer. The CDR3 is CASSLAPTQRGYYNEQFF. The sequence in DNA is TGTGCCAGCAGCTTAGCCCCTACCCAGCGGGGATATTACAATGAGCAGTTCTTC.